Presented here are 3 T cell receptor beta chains from one specimen sequenced in a study of cytomegalovirus exposure and HLA in healthy donors. With 60 Vbeta and 13 Jbeta primers, the PCR was carried out. TCRdb's copy holds only in-frame clones and misses some; the assay was immunoSEQ multiplex PCR. The data show 100,000 to 150,000 clones, 80% to 90% seen once. Sample: PBMCs. These receptors were taken from a woman in her 30s in good health and CMV-seronegative.

The chain has TRBV30 and TRBJ1-5; a weak D match, TRBD1 (6 bases). The CDR3 is made up of 14 amino acids. Trimming cost V 1 base and J 7 bases, with 14 bases left between them. Germline loops: CDR1 GTSNPN, CDR2 SVGIG (reference sequence). CDR3 protein: CAWSGRQVLQPQHF. The CDR3 coding sequence is TGTGCCTGGAGTGGCCGACAGGTCTTGCAGCCCCAGCATTTT.

For this clone: Other DNA sequences of this sample code for an identical CDR3. The V and J genes are TRBV27 and TRBJ2-7; D not resolved. Germline CDR1 is MNHEY and CDR2 is SMNVEV (reference sequence). Trimming cost V 3 bases and J 3 bases, with 18 bases left between them. The CDR3 contains 16 residues. The CDR3 nucleotides read TGTGCCAGCAGTTTTTACCCCGTGGGTAGCTTCTACGAGCAGTACTTC. Translated, it gives CASSFYPVGSFYEQYF.

To note about this clone: Other nucleotide sequences from this sample produce the same CDR3. This chain uses TRBV18 with TRBJ1-1; tentative D call: TRBD1 (6 bases). V was cut by 1 base and J by 3 bases, with 12 bases left in between. CDR3 length equals 15 residues. The germline V gene encodes CDR1 KGHSH and CDR2 LQKENI. CDR3 residues: CASSPQGGIDTEAFF. DNA for the CDR3: TGTGCCAGCTCACCACAAGGGGGTATTGACACTGAAGCTTTCTTT.